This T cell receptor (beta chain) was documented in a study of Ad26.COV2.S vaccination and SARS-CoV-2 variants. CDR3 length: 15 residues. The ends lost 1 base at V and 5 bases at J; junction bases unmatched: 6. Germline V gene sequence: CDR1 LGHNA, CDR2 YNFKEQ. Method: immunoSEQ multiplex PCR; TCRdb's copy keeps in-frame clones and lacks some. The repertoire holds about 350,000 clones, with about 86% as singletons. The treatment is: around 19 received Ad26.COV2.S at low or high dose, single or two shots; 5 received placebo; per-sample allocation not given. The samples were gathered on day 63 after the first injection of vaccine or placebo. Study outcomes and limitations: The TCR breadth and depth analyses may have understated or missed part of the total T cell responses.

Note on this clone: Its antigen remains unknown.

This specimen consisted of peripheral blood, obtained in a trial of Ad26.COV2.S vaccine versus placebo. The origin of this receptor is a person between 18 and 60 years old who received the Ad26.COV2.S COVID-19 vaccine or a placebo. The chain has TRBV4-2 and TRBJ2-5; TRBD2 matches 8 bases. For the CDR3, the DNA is TGTGCCAGCAGCCAAGGGGCTACGGGAGGGGAGACCCAGTACTTC. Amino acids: CASSQGATGGETQYF.